These 32 T cell receptor beta chains were all obtained from the same sample, sequenced in a study of brain T cells in children with intractable seizures. Time point specified: blood from clinic visit 5 months post-surgery; TSC patient then seizure free. Method: immunoSEQ multiplex PCR; TCRdb's copy keeps in-frame clones and lacks some. The repertoire holds under 400,000 clones, with over 85% as singletons. The sample was peripheral blood, taken 4 to 5 months after surgery. These TCRs come from a boy younger than two with tuberous sclerosis and intractable seizures.

Points on this clone: Other DNA sequences in the sample encode the same CDR3. The chain recombines TRBV5-1 with TRBJ1-2; TRBD1 matches 9 bases. The junction had 3 bases not matched to a gene; V was cut back by 0 bases and J by 6 bases. The CDR3 consists of 14 residues. Germline V gene data show CDR1 as SGHRS and CDR2 as YFSETQ. Written as DNA, the CDR3 is TGCGCCAGCAGCTTGGAGGGACAGGGAAATGGCTACACCTTC. This translates into CASSLEGQGNGYTF.

The sample holds one count of this clone. The chain has TRBV6-2 or TRBV6-3 and TRBJ2-7, with TRBD1 as a possible D gene (6 bases). The CDR3 runs to 16 residues. Germline CDR1 and CDR2: MNHEY and SVGEGT. Trimming shortened V by 6 bases and J by 2 bases, and 20 bases separated the two germline ends. As DNA, the CDR3 is TGTGCCAGCAGCATCCCACAGGGCCAACTAACCTACGAGCAGTACTTC. It yields the protein CASSIPQGQLTYEQYF.

The rearrangement joins TRBV3-1 (or the pseudogene TRBV3-2) to TRBJ2-5, with no clear D. With 2 bases removed from V and 2 bases from J, the gap between germline ends came to 6 bases. Germline V lookup: CDR1 LGHDT, CDR2 YNNKEL (reference sequence). The CDR3 runs to 13 residues. CDR3: CASSQTGQETQYF. For the CDR3, the DNA is TGTGCCAGCAGCCAAACCGGTCAAGAGACCCAGTACTTC.

The genes are TRBV6-2 or TRBV6-3 and TRBJ2-7; D not certain. CDR3 size: 12 residues. Per germline, CDR1 MNHEY and CDR2 SVGEGT. The V end was cut by 3 bases, the J end by 4 bases, with 7 bases between. The CDR3 here is CASSYMGYEQYF. The DNA of the CDR3 is TGTGCCAGCAGTTATATGGGGTACGAGCAGTACTTC.

The chain uses TRBV14 and TRBJ1-2, with D maybe TRBD1 (5 bases). Germline CDR1 SGHDN, CDR2 FVKESK. The CDR3 sequence is 15 residues long. V shed 4 bases and J shed 4 bases, with 16 bases lying between them. The CDR3 here is CASSRYGGVSYGYTF. CDR3 coding DNA: TGTGCCAGCAGCCGCTACGGGGGGGTTAGCTATGGCTACACCTTC.

The V gene is TRBV3-1 (or the pseudogene TRBV3-2), the J gene TRBJ2-7, with D perhaps matching TRBD1 (5 bases). The CDR3 is 13 residues long. Trimming pared 1 base from V and 6 bases from J, leaving 10 bases between. Germline assignment: CDR1 LGHDT and CDR2 YNNKEL (reference sequence). In nucleotides, the CDR3 is TGTGCCAGCAGCCAAGGGACAATGGCCGAGCAGTACTTC. As protein: CASSQGTMAEQYF.

The rearrangement joins TRBV9 to TRBJ2-7; 12 bases agree with TRBD2. Per the germline V gene, CDR1 is SGDLS and CDR2 is YYNGEE. With 4 bases clipped from V and 7 bases from J, the junction kept 12 bases outside the gene matches. The CDR3 extends over 16 amino acids. This CDR3 reads CASSPDPSGGAGEQYF. For the CDR3, the DNA is TGTGCCAGCAGCCCCGACCCTAGCGGGGGGGCTGGTGAGCAGTACTTC. The full variable domain, rest sourced from reference TRBV9 and TRBJ2-7, is DSGVTQTPKHLITATGQRVTLRCSPRSGDLSVYWYQQSLDQGLQFLIQYYNGEERAKGNILERFSAQQFPDLHSELNLSSLELGDSALYFCASSPDPSGGAGEQYFGPGTRLTVT.

The chain couples TRBV6-5 to TRBJ1-5; D remains unclear. Looked up from germline, CDR1 is MNHEY and CDR2 is SVGAGI. The CDR3 runs to 14 residues. V was cut by 6 bases and J by 2 bases, with 11 bases left in between. This CDR3 reads CASSLTRGNQPQHF. The DNA of the CDR3 is TGTGCCAGCAGCCTGACGAGGGGCAATCAGCCCCAGCATTTT.

The gene calls are TRBV7-8 and TRBJ2-3; D remains ambiguous. The V gene lost 0 bases and the J gene lost 10 bases, with 11 bases spanning the gap. Per germline, CDR1 SGHVS and CDR2 FQNEAQ. The CDR3 extends over 13 amino acids. DNA of the CDR3: TGTGCCAGCAGCTTAGCGATTGGGTATTCGCAGTATTTT. Protein: CASSLAIGYSQYF.

The chain has TRBV29-1 and TRBJ2-7, with 8 nucleotides matching TRBD2. The CDR3 has 18 residues. J lost 2 bases, V lost 6 bases, and 21 bases had no gene match. The germline V gene encodes CDR1 SQVTM and CDR2 ANQGSEA. In DNA form, the CDR3 reads TGCAGCGTAGTTTCCCCGGCATGGCCGACTAGCGCGGCCTACGAGCAGTACTTC. This translates into CSVVSPAWPTSAAYEQYF.

The V and J genes are TRBV12-3 or TRBV12-4 and TRBJ1-5; 8 nucleotides align to TRBD1. The trim removed 6 bases at V and 7 bases at J, leaving 5 bases unmatched. The CDR3 loop spans 13 amino acids. As DNA, the CDR3 is TGTGCCAGCAGCTGGGACAGGCCACAGCCCCAGCATTTT. Amino acid sequence: CASSWDRPQPQHF.

The V gene is TRBV24-1, the J gene TRBJ2-2; a possible D gene is TRBD1 (6 bases). This CDR3 comprises 14 residues. Trimming left V 12 bases short and J 0 bases short, with 13 bases between. Germline-derived CDR1 and CDR2 are KGHDR and SFDVKD. The CDR3 is CAPTGGSNTGELFF. CDR3 in DNA: TGTGCCCCGACAGGCGGGTCGAACACCGGGGAGCTGTTTTTT.

This sequence joins TRBV3-1 (or the pseudogene TRBV3-2) and TRBJ2-7; D unclear. The CDR3 covers 11 residues. Trimming took 6 bases from V and 3 from J, leaving 6 bases between them. Per the germline V gene, CDR1 is LGHDT and CDR2 is YNNKEL (reference sequence). Here the CDR3 DNA reads TGTGCCAGCAGTTCCCTCTACGAGCAGTACTTC. Amino acid sequence: CASSSLYEQYF.

The chain is built from TRBV5-8 and TRBJ1-2; perhaps TRBD1 as D (6 bases). V was clipped by 2 bases and J by 5 bases, with 16 bases between them. The CDR3 length is 15 residues. Germline V gives CDR1 SGHTS, CDR2 YDEGEE. CDR3 DNA sequence: TGTGCCAGCAGCTTTGGATGGACAGATGGATATGGCTACACCTTC. Residues: CASSFGWTDGYGYTF.

The chain combines TRBV27 with TRBJ2-7; D is perhaps TRBD1 or TRBD2 (5 bases each). CDR3 size: 13 residues. Trimming pared 2 bases from V and 5 bases from J, leaving 10 bases between. Germline V CDR1 and CDR2: MNHEY, SMNVEV (reference sequence). The CDR3 DNA follows: TGTGCCAGCAGTTTACCGGGGACCGACGAGCAGTACTTC. Amino acids: CASSLPGTDEQYF.

The chain has TRBV28 and TRBJ1-4, with D possibly matching TRBD1 (5 bases). Germline assignment: CDR1 MDHEN and CDR2 SYDVKM. V lost 6 bases and J 0 bases, leaving 14 bases between the germline ends. The CDR3 covers 16 residues. The CDR3 region is CASSRIDSPTNEKLFF. As DNA, the CDR3 is TGTGCCAGCAGCCGTATTGACAGTCCAACTAATGAAAAACTGTTTTTT.

The rearrangement links TRBV18 to TRBJ2-7; D is undetermined. The V and J ends lost 10 bases and 3 bases respectively, with 13 bases between them. This CDR3 contains 12 residues. Per the germline V gene, CDR1 is KGHSH and CDR2 is LQKENI. CDR3 DNA: TGTGCCACCGCGGATGGCCGCTACGAGCAGTACTTC. It specifies CATADGRYEQYF. The full variable domain, in which reference TRBV18 and TRBJ2-7 provide the parts outside the CDR3, is NAGVMQNPRHLVRRRGQEARLRCSPMKGHSHVYWYRQLPEEGLKFMVYLQKENIIDESGMPKERFSAEFPKEGPSILRIQQVVRGDSAAYFCATADGRYEQYFGPGTRLTVT.

J is TRBJ2-5 and V is TRBV20-1; D is uncertain. The CDR3 totals 11 residues. V was clipped by 6 bases and J by 9 bases, with 14 bases between them. Germline assignment: CDR1 DFQATT and CDR2 SNEGSKA (reference sequence). The CDR3 DNA reads as TGCAGTGCGCCGGACCGTGGACCCCAGTACTTC. Translated: CSAPDRGPQYF.

V and J are TRBV6-5 and TRBJ2-1, with TRBD2 identical over 7 bases. V shed 2 bases, J shed 7 bases, and the junction held 5 bases outside the gene matches. Germline CDR1 is MNHEY and CDR2 is SVGAGI. There are 14 residues in the CDR3. CDR3 sequence reads: CASSYGRESNEQFF. The CDR3 region has the DNA TGTGCCAGCAGTTACGGGCGGGAGAGTAATGAGCAGTTCTTC.

The chain is built from TRBV6-1 and TRBJ2-5; D might be TRBD2 (6 bases). CDR1 and CDR2 (germline): MNHNS, SASEGT. Trimming took off 1 base at V and 4 bases at J, with 13 bases between the two ends. The CDR3 consists of 15 residues. Written as DNA, the CDR3 is TGTGCCAGCAGTGAAGGCGGACTATTATCAGAGACCCAGTACTTC. This translates into CASSEGGLLSETQYF.

The chain is built from TRBV5-4 and TRBJ1-1; D remains unclear. Germline V gives CDR1 SGHNT, CDR2 YYREEE (reference sequence). Trimming removed 0 bases at V and 3 bases at J, with 3 bases between. The CDR3 consists of 12 residues. In DNA form, the CDR3 reads TGTGCCAGCAGCTTGGTGGACACTGAAGCTTTCTTT. Translating it yields CASSLVDTEAFF.

Only one count was recorded for this clone. V and J are TRBV30 and TRBJ1-1; D perhaps matches TRBD1 (5 bases). Germline lookup yields CDR1 GTSNPN and CDR2 SVGIG (reference sequence). Deletions cut 0 bases from V and 0 bases from J, with 20 bases between. CDR3 length: 18 residues. The CDR3 DNA sequence: TGTGCCTGGAGTGTAATTGGTTTCGGGGGACGGCTGAACACTGAAGCTTTCTTT. Protein sequence: CAWSVIGFGGRLNTEAFF.

V is TRBV27 and J is TRBJ1-1; D is uncertain. With 8 bases removed from V and 0 bases from J, the gap between germline ends came to 16 bases. Germline V gene sequence: CDR1 MNHEY, CDR2 SMNVEV (reference sequence). The CDR3 extends over 15 amino acids. The CDR3 DNA sequence: TGTGCCAGCGGAGACGGATTCTCTATGAACACTGAAGCTTTCTTT. Its translation is CASGDGFSMNTEAFF.

The chain couples TRBV5-1 to TRBJ2-2; 11 nucleotides match TRBD2. V lost 1 base to trimming and J lost 7 bases; unmatched junction nucleotides: 12. The CDR3 is 18 residues long. Looked up from germline, CDR1 is SGHRS and CDR2 is YFSETQ. CDR3 sequence reads: CASSLRTSGSRGGGELFF. CDR3 in DNA: TGCGCCAGCAGCTTGCGGACTAGCGGGTCCCGAGGGGGCGGGGAGCTGTTTTTT.

The gene calls are TRBV5-6 and TRBJ2-7; D perhaps matches TRBD2 (6 bases). Germline V CDR1 and CDR2: SGHDT, YYEEEE. V dropped 4 bases and J dropped 2 bases, with 13 bases sitting between them. There are 14 residues in the CDR3. In DNA, the CDR3 is TGTGCCAGCAGCGAGGAGGGACGGCCCTACGAGCAGTACTTC. Its protein product is CASSEEGRPYEQYF.

This rearrangement joins TRBV7-9 to TRBJ2-4; 14 bases match TRBD2. The CDR3 length is 19 residues. V was clipped by 2 bases and J by 7 bases; unmatched bases: 13. The V gene's germline CDR1 is SEHNR and CDR2 FQNEAQ (reference sequence). CDR3 in DNA: TGTGCCAGCAGCTTAACCTGGGGACTAGCGGGGGCCCATATCAACATTCAGTACTTC. Encoded protein: CASSLTWGLAGAHINIQYF.

V gene TRBV6-2 or TRBV6-3 combines with J gene TRBJ2-3, with 10 bases identical to TRBD2. The CDR3 is 20 residues long. Germline trimming cut 3 bases from V and 0 bases from J; bases unmatched to any gene: 15. Germline loops: CDR1 MNHEY, CDR2 SVGEGT. The CDR3 sequence: CASSYTSSGGIHSSTDTQYF. CDR3 bases: TGTGCCAGCAGTTATACCAGTAGCGGGGGGATCCACTCTAGCACAGATACGCAGTATTTT.

The chain recombines TRBV7-9 with TRBJ1-2; D is unclear. Germline V gene data show CDR1 as SEHNR and CDR2 as FQNEAQ (reference sequence). Trimming shortened V by 1 base and J by 10 bases, and 7 bases separated the two germline ends. This CDR3 contains 11 residues. CDR3 sequence: CASSLDPPYTF. CDR3 bases: TGTGCCAGCAGCTTAGACCCACCCTACACCTTC. The whole variable domain, filled in from reference TRBV7-9 and TRBJ1-2, reads DTGVSQNPRHKITKRGQNVTFRCDPISEHNRLYWYRQTLGQGPEFLTYFQNEAQLEKSRLLSDRFSAERPKGSFSTLEIQRTEQGDSAMYLCASSLDPPYTFGSGTRLTVV.

The chain employs TRBV5-8 and TRBJ2-2, with D unresolved. Germline assignment: CDR1 SGHTS and CDR2 YDEGEE. Trimming stripped 4 bases from V and 4 bases from J, with 2 bases between. The CDR3 covers 11 residues. The CDR3 reads CASSPTGELFF. The CDR3, as DNA: TGTGCCAGCAGCCCCACCGGGGAGCTGTTTTTT.

The chain links TRBV19 to TRBJ2-5; the match to TRBD1 covers 7 bases. Germline trimming cut 4 bases from V and 4 bases from J; bases unmatched to any gene: 0. This CDR3 has 12 residues. Germline V gene lookup returns CDR1 LNHDA and CDR2 SQIVND (reference sequence). CDR3 residues: CASSNRGETQYF. The CDR3, as DNA: TGTGCCAGTAGTAACAGGGGAGAGACCCAGTACTTC.

V usage is TRBV7-8 and J usage is TRBJ1-4, with D maybe TRBD1 (5 bases). The CDR3 length is 15 residues. The germline CDR1 and CDR2 sequences are SGHVS and FQNEAQ. V lost 5 bases and J 0 bases, leaving 10 bases between the germline ends. The CDR3 DNA is TGTGCCAGCAGCCCGGGGACCGCAACTAATGAAAAACTGTTTTTT. It is translated as CASSPGTATNEKLFF.

V and J are TRBV5-1 and TRBJ1-1; 9 bases align to TRBD1. V lost 3 bases to trimming and J lost 0 bases; unmatched junction nucleotides: 6. The CDR3 is 16 residues long. Germline assignment: CDR1 SGHRS and CDR2 YFSETQ. The CDR3 is CASSWGTGPLNTEAFF. CDR3 sequence (DNA): TGCGCCAGCAGCTGGGGGACAGGGCCCTTGAACACTGAAGCTTTCTTT.